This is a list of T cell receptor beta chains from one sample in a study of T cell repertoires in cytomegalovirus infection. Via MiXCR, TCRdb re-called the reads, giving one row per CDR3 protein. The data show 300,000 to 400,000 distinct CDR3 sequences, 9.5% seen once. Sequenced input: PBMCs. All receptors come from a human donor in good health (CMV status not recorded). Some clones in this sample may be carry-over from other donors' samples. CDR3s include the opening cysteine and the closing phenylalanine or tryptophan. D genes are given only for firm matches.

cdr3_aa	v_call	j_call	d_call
CASSPPQGRSNQPQHF	TRBV12-3/TRBV12-4	TRBJ1-5	TRBD1
CASSQDSDGINEKLFF	TRBV4-3	TRBJ1-4	-
CASSPGLAQYNEQFF	TRBV11-2	TRBJ2-1	-
CASSGTGKGYEQYF	TRBV2	TRBJ2-7	TRBD1
CASSLRVGGADTQYF	TRBV12-3/TRBV12-4	TRBJ2-3	-
CSAILTKHPDNEQFF	TRBV20-1	TRBJ2-1	-
CSARNDQGAREKLFF	TRBV20-1	TRBJ1-4	TRBD1
CAWNGWGGTNTGELFF	TRBV30	TRBJ2-2	-
CAWATGRDTEAFF	TRBV30	TRBJ1-1	TRBD1
CASSRVGRKSYEQYF	TRBV5-4	TRBJ2-7	-
CASSSLREQYF	TRBV6-5	TRBJ2-7	-
CASSSQQRPEQYF	TRBV7-6	TRBJ2-7	-
CSVEDLIGQQTQYF	TRBV29-1	TRBJ2-3	-
CSGGLAGGHEQFF	TRBV29-1	TRBJ2-1	TRBD2
CASSLALRGFGNTIYF	TRBV7-6	TRBJ1-3	-
CSVEGQGEPHSYNEQFF	TRBV29-1	TRBJ2-1	TRBD1
CASSLRGSDTQYF	TRBV11-3	TRBJ2-3	-
CASSGGGRGYNEQFF	TRBV2	TRBJ2-1	-
CASSSDSSNQPQHF	TRBV6-1	TRBJ1-5	-
CASSPLVVDSSAYGYTF	TRBV7-8	TRBJ1-2	-
CASSTGRGQPQHF	TRBV19	TRBJ1-5	-
CASSLERPNEQFF	TRBV7-2	TRBJ2-1	-
CASSLGVGAGGQETQYF	TRBV7-7	TRBJ2-5	TRBD2
CASSPPRVWGTYEQYF	TRBV18	TRBJ2-7	-
CASQGYMNTEAFF	TRBV2	TRBJ1-1	-
CASSQDWTGLPEQYF	TRBV4-3	TRBJ2-7	TRBD1
CASSQESGVRTDTQYF	TRBV4-1	TRBJ2-3	TRBD2